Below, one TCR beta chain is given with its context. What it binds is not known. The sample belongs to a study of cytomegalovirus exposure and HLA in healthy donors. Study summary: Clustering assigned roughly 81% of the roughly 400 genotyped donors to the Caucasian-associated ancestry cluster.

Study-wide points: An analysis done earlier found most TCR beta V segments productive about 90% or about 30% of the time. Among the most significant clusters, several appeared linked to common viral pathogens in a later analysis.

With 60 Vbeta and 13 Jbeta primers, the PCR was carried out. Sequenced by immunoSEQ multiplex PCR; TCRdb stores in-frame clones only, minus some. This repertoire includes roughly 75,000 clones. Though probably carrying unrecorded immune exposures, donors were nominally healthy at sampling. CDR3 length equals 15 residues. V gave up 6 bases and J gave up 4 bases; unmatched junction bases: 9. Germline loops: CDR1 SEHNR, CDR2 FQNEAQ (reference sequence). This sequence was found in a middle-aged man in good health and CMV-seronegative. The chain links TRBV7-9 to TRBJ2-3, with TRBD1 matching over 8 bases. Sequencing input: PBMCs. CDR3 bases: TGTGCCAGCAGAATTGGACAGGGTGGTTCAGATACGCAGTATTTT. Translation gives CASRIGQGGSDTQYF.